This TCR beta chain was found in a study of OX40 agonist ivuxolimab in advanced cancers. Study information: Those treated in dose escalation had hepatocellular carcinoma, melanoma, renal cell cancer or head and neck cancer. One hepatocellular carcinoma and a couple of cutaneous melanoma patients partially responded.

General study results and limits: The mean number of expanded clones was higher in CD8+ T cells than in CD4+. Researchers did not establish what antigens the expanded peripheral T cells target.

TCRdb keeps only in-frame clones here, not all; method: immunoSEQ multiplex PCR. The sample lists some 70,000 clones; around 83% were seen once. A remark on this clone: Its antigen is still unknown.

This CDR3 region has 14 residues. Germline values: CDR1 SGHTA, CDR2 FQGNSA. The V and J ends lost 1 base and 3 bases respectively, with 7 bases between them. The rearrangement links TRBV7-2 to TRBJ2-4; D possibly corresponds to TRBD2 (6 bases). This sample comprised CD4+ or CD8+ T cells sorted from blood, obtained in a trial of the OX40 agonist ivuxolimab. The clonotype originates from an adult with an advanced solid tumor such as melanoma, head and neck, liver or kidney cancer. CDR3 loop: CASSLVGGKNIQYF. CDR3 bases: TGTGCCAGCAGCTTAGTGGGGGGCAAAAACATTCAGTACTTC.